These T cell receptor beta chains were read from a single sample in a study of regulatory T cells in long-lasting Graves disease. TCRdb ran MiXCR on the multiplex PCR reads and lists one entry per CDR3 protein. The top ten hold over 7% of the sample, which has roughly 400,000 distinct CDR3 sequences, 15% seen once. These sequences were also reported in another study, on T cells in Graves' hyperthyroidism and ophthalmopathy.

Sequenced here: peripheral blood mononuclear cells (PBMCs), sampled at new diagnosis, from a patient treated with antithyroid drugs. These receptors came from a middle-aged woman with Graves disease. The CDR3 runs from the conserved cysteine through the conserved F or W. The D gene is left open where the match is weak. Only some rows state a clone size, as once, few, many or a class for expanded clones.

size: many
D: TRBD2
V: TRBV2
J: TRBJ2-5
CDR3: CASRGLSQETQYF
DNA: TGTGCCAGCAGGGGACTAAGCCAAGAGACCCAGTACTTC

size: many
D: TRBD2
V: TRBV18
J: TRBJ2-5
CDR3: CASSTLLAGVSETQYF
DNA: TGTGCCAGCTCAACACTCCTAGCGGGAGTTTCTGAGACCCAGTACTTC

size: many
D: NA
V: TRBV29-1
J: TRBJ1-1
CDR3: CSVEYGFTEAFF
DNA: TGCAGCGTTGAATATGGGTTCACTGAAGCTTTCTTT

size: many
D: TRBD1
V: TRBV6-5
J: TRBJ1-3
CDR3: CASSYSTGSWTISGNTIYF
DNA: TGTGCCAGCAGTTACTCGACAGGGTCCTGGACCATCTCTGGAAACACCATATATTTT

size: many
D: TRBD1
V: TRBV29-1
J: TRBJ2-2
CDR3: CSAGQAWAGELFF
DNA: TGCAGCGCCGGACAGGCGTGGGCCGGGGAGCTGTTTTTT

size: NA
D: NA
V: TRBV13
J: TRBJ2-2
CDR3: CASSLGSYTGGLFF
DNA: TGTGCCAGCAGCTTAGGGTCCTACACCGGGGGGCTGTTTTTT

size: NA
D: NA
V: TRBV20-1
J: TRBJ1-1
CDR3: CSARGGLTEAFF
DNA: TGCAGTGCTAGAGGGGGCCTCACTGAAGCTTTCTTT

size: NA
D: NA
V: TRBV7-6
J: TRBJ2-7
CDR3: CASSTVTGSSSYEQYF
DNA: TGTGCCAGCAGCACCGTAACAGGATCAAGCTCCTACGAGCAGTACTTC

size: NA
D: NA
V: TRBV30
J: TRBJ2-1
CDR3: CAWSVMAGSYNEQFF
DNA: TGTGCCTGGAGTGTAATGGCAGGGTCCTACAATGAGCAGTTCTTC

size: few
D: TRBD2
V: TRBV20-1
J: TRBJ2-5
CDR3: CSAMRLAGPQETQYF
DNA: TGCAGTGCTATGAGACTAGCGGGGCCTCAAGAGACCCAGTACTTC

size: NA
D: NA
V: TRBV20-1
J: TRBJ2-7
CDR3: CSAGQTEVEQYF
DNA: TGCAGTGCGGGACAAACGGAGGTCGAGCAGTACTTC

size: once
D: NA
V: TRBV2
J: TRBJ1-2
CDR3: CASSQDALGGAYGYTF
DNA: TGTGCCAGCAGCCAAGATGCCCTAGGAGGGGCCTATGGCTACACCTTC

size: NA
D: TRBD1
V: TRBV20-1
J: TRBJ2-7
CDR3: CSAPGQAYEQYF
DNA: TGCAGTGCTCCCGGACAGGCATACGAGCAGTACTTC

size: many
D: NA
V: TRBV9
J: TRBJ1-3
CDR3: CASSALPDQGNTIYF
DNA: TGTGCCAGCAGCGCACTTCCCGATCAGGGAAACACCATATATTTT

size: many
D: NA
V: TRBV30
J: TRBJ1-4
CDR3: CAWSVLGVEKLFF
DNA: TGTGCCTGGAGTGTACTCGGGGTTGAAAAACTGTTTTTT

size: few
D: TRBD1
V: TRBV19
J: TRBJ1-4
CDR3: CASMVQGAEEKLFF
DNA: TGTGCCAGTATGGTGCAGGGGGCGGAAGAAAAACTGTTTTTT

size: few
D: NA
V: TRBV28
J: TRBJ2-4
CDR3: CASSLSAWGVLTGAKNIQYF
DNA: TGTGCCAGCAGTTTAAGCGCGTGGGGAGTTTTAACTGGAGCCAAAAACATTCAGTACTTC

size: many
D: TRBD1
V: TRBV12-3/TRBV12-4
J: TRBJ2-4
CDR3: CASSLGRQGVNIQYF
DNA: TGTGCCAGCAGTTTGGGCCGACAGGGGGTAAACATTCAGTACTTC

size: many
D: NA
V: TRBV12-3/TRBV12-4
J: TRBJ1-5
CDR3: CASSLGAGQPQHF
DNA: TGTGCCAGCAGTTTAGGGGCGGGTCAGCCCCAGCATTTT

size: many
D: NA
V: TRBV2
J: TRBJ1-5
CDR3: CASRREASNQPQHF
DNA: TGTGCCAGCCGTCGGGAGGCTAGCAATCAGCCCCAGCATTTT

size: many
D: TRBD2
V: TRBV6-5
J: TRBJ2-5
CDR3: CASSYFGLAVGETQYF
DNA: TGTGCCAGCAGTTATTTTGGACTAGCGGTAGGCGAGACCCAGTACTTC

size: many
D: TRBD2
V: TRBV11-2
J: TRBJ2-3
CDR3: CASSNQRELTDTQYF
DNA: TGTGCCAGCAGCAACCAGCGGGAGTTGACAGATACGCAGTATTTT

size: many
D: TRBD2
V: TRBV5-6
J: TRBJ2-3
CDR3: CASSLLAGWRDTQYF
DNA: TGTGCCAGCAGCTTGCTAGCGGGATGGAGAGATACGCAGTATTTT

size: many
D: TRBD1
V: TRBV19
J: TRBJ1-6
CDR3: CASSRGGGAYSPLHF
DNA: TGTGCCAGTAGTAGAGGAGGGGGCGCATATTCACCCCTCCACTTT

size: many
D: TRBD2
V: TRBV2
J: TRBJ2-5
CDR3: CASMEGGGRSIETQYF
DNA: TGTGCCAGCATGGAGGGGGGCGGGAGGAGTATTGAGACCCAGTACTTC

size: NA
D: NA
V: TRBV7-9
J: TRBJ2-7
CDR3: CASSQEPGPPGEQYF
DNA: TGTGCCAGCAGCCAAGAACCGGGGCCCCCAGGCGAGCAGTACTTC

size: many
D: TRBD2
V: TRBV24-1
J: TRBJ2-1
CDR3: CATRGAGGVNEQFF
DNA: TGTGCCACCAGGGGAGCGGGAGGGGTCAATGAGCAGTTCTTC

size: many
D: NA
V: TRBV11-1
J: TRBJ2-1
CDR3: CASSLLAAHEQFF
DNA: TGTGCCAGCAGCTTATTAGCGGCGCATGAGCAGTTCTTC

size: NA
D: NA
V: TRBV7-2
J: TRBJ2-1
CDR3: CASSSPLGGNNEQFF
DNA: TGTGCCAGCAGCTCCCCTCTGGGGGGTAACAATGAGCAGTTCTTC

size: NA
D: TRBD2
V: TRBV7-9
J: TRBJ2-1
CDR3: CASSAGTSSRNEQFF
DNA: TGTGCCAGCAGCGCCGGGACTAGCTCTCGCAATGAGCAGTTCTTC

size: many
D: NA
V: TRBV3-1
J: TRBJ2-3
CDR3: CASSQDLAGSDTQYF
DNA: TGTGCCAGCAGCCAAGATCTAGCAGGCTCAGATACGCAGTATTTT

size: NA
D: NA
V: TRBV6-2/TRBV6-3
J: TRBJ1-2
CDR3: CASRFKPDLYGYTF
DNA: TGTGCCAGCAGATTTAAACCGGACCTCTATGGCTACACCTTC

size: many
D: TRBD1
V: TRBV7-9
J: TRBJ2-1
CDR3: CASSPGQGPYNEQFF
DNA: TGTGCCAGCAGCCCGGGACAGGGGCCCTACAATGAGCAGTTCTTC

size: few
D: NA
V: TRBV7-9
J: TRBJ2-7
CDR3: CASAIPGGGQYF
DNA: TGTGCCAGCGCCATCCCCGGGGGAGGGCAGTACTTC

size: NA
D: TRBD1
V: TRBV19
J: TRBJ1-2
CDR3: CASRPGQGQYRDYGYTF
DNA: TGTGCCAGTAGACCCGGACAGGGTCAGTATCGGGACTATGGCTACACCTTC

size: NA
D: TRBD2
V: TRBV13
J: TRBJ2-3
CDR3: CANSPGAAGGPSTDTQYF
DNA: TGTGCCAACAGCCCAGGGGCAGCGGGAGGACCTAGCACAGATACGCAGTATTTC

size: few
D: TRBD1
V: TRBV19
J: TRBJ1-5
CDR3: CASSIRTGAGNQPQHF
DNA: TGTGCCAGTAGTATACGGACAGGGGCGGGCAATCAGCCCCAGCATTTT